Below, one T cell receptor (beta chain) is given with its context. The antigen remains unidentified. According to the study, genomic DNA was the template for TCR beta VDJ and CDR3 profiling. TCRdb recomputed calls from the reads with MiXCR, one row per CDR3 protein. This sample has about 190,000 distinct CDR3 sequences; 50% to 55% occur once, and the top ten carry about 16%. These data belong to a study of CD8+CD57+ T cells in acquired aplastic anemia. Study-level background: CD4+ and CD8+ cells, once sorted, gave DNA averaging roughly 3 ug. Study-wide findings and caveats: The study found no significant CD8+ Simpson's diversity difference between patients and controls.

CDR1 KGHDR and CDR2 SFDVKD come from the germline V gene. V was pared by 0 bases and J by 5 bases, with 6 bases between. This CDR3 spans 13 amino acids. The receptor's source is a human donor in good health, serving as a control. Input material: sorted CD4+, CD8+, or CD8+CD57+ T cells (not recorded which) from PBMCs. This chain uses TRBV24-1 with TRBJ1-1; the D is unclear. This chain's CDR3 is CATSDLLGTEAFF. The CDR3 DNA reads TGTGCCACCAGTGATTTGCTAGGGACTGAAGCTTTCTTT.